Presented here are 12 T cell receptor beta chains from one specimen sequenced in a study of PD-L1 blockade in urothelial cancer. Measured with immunoSEQ multiplex PCR; TCRdb has only the in-frame clones, and not every one. The sample carries under 90,000 clones, over 90% recorded once. The source material was PBMCs, sampled around atezolizumab (anti-PD-L1) treatment. The receptor set was obtained from a man aged 55-75 years with urothelial cancer.

This clone appeared a single time. The chain joins TRBV11-1 to TRBJ2-1, with 13 bases lining up with TRBD2. This CDR3 contains 15 residues. Trimming took 5 bases from V and 9 from J; bases not matched to a gene: 7. Germline CDR1 reads SGHAT; CDR2 reads FQDESV (reference sequence). As DNA, the CDR3 is TGTGCCAGCAGCACGCGGACTAGCGGGAGTGGTGAGCAGTTCTTC. It yields the protein CASSTRTSGSGEQFF.

The chain uses TRBV6-5 and TRBJ1-1, with D maybe TRBD1 (5 bases). V was clipped by 0 bases and J by 1 base, with 12 bases between them. The CDR3 spans 16 residues. Per the germline V gene, CDR1 is MNHEY and CDR2 is SVGAGI. CDR3 amino acids: CASSYSRSQGNTEAFF. CDR3 nucleotides: TGTGCCAGCAGTTACTCGAGGTCTCAGGGGAACACTGAAGCTTTCTTT.

The V gene is TRBV6-1, the J gene TRBJ1-1, with a tentative D call TRBD1 (6 bases). This CDR3 region has 14 residues. CDR1 MNHNS and CDR2 SASEGT come from the germline V gene. V lost 2 bases and J 10 bases, leaving 17 bases between the germline ends. In DNA, the CDR3 is TGTGCCAGCAGTGAAACAAACAGGGACCTTAGAGCTTTCTTT. Translated: CASSETNRDLRAFF.

This chain links TRBV30 with TRBJ1-4; D is ambiguous. Germline lookup yields CDR1 GTSNPN and CDR2 SVGIG (reference sequence). V lost 0 bases and J 0 bases, leaving 8 bases between the germline ends. The CDR3 sequence is 15 residues long. In nucleotides, the CDR3 is TGTGCCTGGAGTGTATGGCAGGCAACTAATGAAAAACTGTTTTTT. Translated, it gives CAWSVWQATNEKLFF.

The genes are TRBV27 and TRBJ2-7, with 9 bases lining up with TRBD1. The germline V gene has CDR1 MNHEY and CDR2 SMNVEV (reference sequence). Trimming removed 5 bases from V and 4 bases from J; junction bases left unmatched: 12. The CDR3 has 16 amino acids. CDR3 loop: CASSPPGQGPLYEQYF. The DNA for the CDR3 is TGTGCCAGCAGTCCTCCGGGACAGGGACCCCTTTACGAGCAGTACTTC.

The chain employs TRBV27 and TRBJ2-3; a possible D gene is TRBD2 (6 bases). Trimming shortened V by 2 bases and J by 3 bases, and 12 bases separated the two germline ends. Germline V CDR1 and CDR2: MNHEY, SMNVEV (reference sequence). This CDR3 has 15 amino acids. CDR3 protein: CASSLSTSRTDTQYF. Written as DNA, the CDR3 is TGTGCCAGCAGTTTAAGTACTAGCCGGACAGATACGCAGTATTTT.

The V call is TRBV9, the J call TRBJ1-2; TRBD1 matches 7 bases. The length of the CDR3 is 14 residues. Germline V gives CDR1 SGDLS, CDR2 YYNGEE. The V gene end was trimmed by 4 bases and the J gene end by 1 base; junction bases not matched to a gene: 4. The CDR3, as DNA: TGTGCCAGCAGCCTGGGACAGATTAACTATGGCTACACCTTC. It translates to CASSLGQINYGYTF.

This sequence joins TRBV30 and TRBJ2-1; 9 positions match TRBD2. V lost 3 bases, J lost 2 bases, and 5 bases stayed unmatched. CDR1 is GTSNPN and CDR2 is SVGIG in the germline V gene (reference sequence). The CDR3 consists of 15 residues. The CDR3: CAWRGLAGAYNEQFF. The CDR3 nucleotides read TGTGCCTGGAGGGGCTTAGCGGGAGCCTACAATGAGCAGTTCTTC.

This chain links TRBV10-3 with TRBJ2-1, with D hard to call. Germline V gives CDR1 ENHRY, CDR2 SYGVKD. The CDR3 totals 12 residues. Trimming shortened V by 3 bases and J by 4 bases, and 4 bases separated the two germline ends. The CDR3 DNA reads as TGTGCCATCAGTGAAGCGTACAATGAGCAGTTCTTC. Amino acids: CAISEAYNEQFF.

This CDR3 is CASSRLAGEGEQFF. The CDR3 DNA sequence: TGTGCCAGCAGCCGACTAGCGGGAGAAGGTGAGCAGTTCTTC. This rearrangement joins TRBV11-2 to TRBJ2-1; 12 bases fit TRBD2. In germline, CDR1 is SGHAT, CDR2 FQNNGV. The CDR3 is made up of 14 amino acids. The V gene end was trimmed by 5 bases and the J gene end by 9 bases; junction bases not matched to a gene: 5.

The chain uses TRBV9 and TRBJ2-2, with TRBD2 matching over 14 bases. Germline values: CDR1 SGDLS, CDR2 YYNGEE. The CDR3 is made up of 20 amino acids. Unmatched junction bases numbered 11, after V lost 2 bases and J lost 2 bases. As DNA, the CDR3 is TGTGCCAGCAGCGTGCGGTCGACGACTAGCGGGGGGGCCAACACCGGGGAGCTGTTTTTT. As protein: CASSVRSTTSGGANTGELFF.

This clone has a count of ten or more. The chain combines TRBV7-9 with TRBJ2-1; 8 positions agree with TRBD2. CDR1 is SEHNR and CDR2 is FQNEAQ in the germline V gene (reference sequence). The CDR3 is 16 amino acids. V gave up 9 bases and J gave up 5 bases; unmatched junction bases: 15. The DNA for the CDR3 is TGTGCCAGTGAACCCTTCGGGGGGGCCGAACACAATGAGCAGTTCTTC. Translated, it gives CASEPFGGAEHNEQFF.